This TCR beta chain was sequenced in a study of blood T cell repertoires in COVID-19. Study background: The cDNA or gDNA used as material had been derived from T cells, B-cell-depleted T cells, or PBMCs.

The table came from immunoSEQ multiplex PCR; TCRdb's copy has only in-frame clones and leaves some out. The repertoire holds approximately 240,000 clones, about 86% seen once, with 1.3% in the top ten. Trimming cost V 3 bases and J 5 bases, with 11 bases left between them. The CDR3 length is 14 residues. The germline CDR1 and CDR2 sequences are MNHEY and SMNVEV (reference sequence). This TCR was recovered from a middle-aged woman with acute COVID-19. The chain combines TRBV27 with TRBJ1-5; D perhaps matches TRBD1 (6 bases). The sample was PBMCs or T cells enriched from blood (not recorded which). CDR3 region: CASSLGAIDQPQHF. The CDR3 DNA follows: TGTGCCAGCAGTTTGGGGGCCATAGATCAGCCCCAGCATTTT.